The rows below give T cell receptor beta chains drawn from one sample of a study of spatial heterogeneity in lung cancer. TCRdb re-derived calls from the 5' RACE reads in MiXCR, one entry per CDR3 protein. The sample lists roughly 72,000 distinct CDR3 sequences, approximately 8.9% occurring once. This specimen was PBMCs, taken at follow-up. The receptors here all came from a female donor with early-stage non-small cell lung cancer. Each CDR3 is given with its conserved first and last residue. Fields, in order: V gene, D gene, J gene, clone size, CDR3 DNA, CDR3 protein. The D gene is left open where the match is weak. The size entry is marked missing in some rows and otherwise reads once, few, many or a size class.

v_gene: TRBV9; d_gene: -; j_gene: TRBJ1-5; abundance: many; CDR3nt: TGTGCCAGCAGCGTAGGAGGGGCCAAACAGCCCCAGCATTTT; CDR3aa: CASSVGGAKQPQHF
v_gene: TRBV14; d_gene: TRBD1; j_gene: TRBJ1-6; abundance: -; CDR3nt: TGTGCCAGCAGCCCGACAGGGATAACTTCACCCCTCCACTTT; CDR3aa: CASSPTGITSPLHF
v_gene: TRBV6-9; d_gene: -; j_gene: TRBJ2-5; abundance: many; CDR3nt: TGTGCCCTACATGAGGAGACCCAGTACTTC; CDR3aa: CALHEETQYF
v_gene: TRBV24-1; d_gene: TRBD2; j_gene: TRBJ2-5; abundance: many; CDR3nt: TGTGCCACCAGTGACCTAACTACTAGCGGGAGGGAAGCCCAGTACTTC; CDR3aa: CATSDLTTSGREAQYF
v_gene: TRBV29-1; d_gene: -; j_gene: TRBJ2-3; abundance: many; CDR3nt: TGCAGCGTTGAGGGCCCAGAATGCACAGATACGCAGTATTTT; CDR3aa: CSVEGPECTDTQYF
v_gene: TRBV15; d_gene: -; j_gene: TRBJ1-2; abundance: many; CDR3nt: TGTGCCACCAGTAACGACGGGTCCTATGGCTACACCTTC; CDR3aa: CATSNDGSYGYTF
v_gene: TRBV3-1; d_gene: TRBD2; j_gene: TRBJ2-1; abundance: few; CDR3nt: TGTGCCAGCAGCCACCGACTAGCGGGAGCCGCCGGGGGCAATGAGCAGTTCTTC; CDR3aa: CASSHRLAGAAGGNEQFF
v_gene: TRBV3-1; d_gene: -; j_gene: TRBJ2-3; abundance: many; CDR3nt: TGTGCCAGCAGCCCTGACAATCCCACAGATACGCAGTATTTT; CDR3aa: CASSPDNPTDTQYF
v_gene: TRBV27; d_gene: -; j_gene: TRBJ1-6; abundance: -; CDR3nt: TGTGCCAGCACCAAGGGCGATTCACCCCTCCACTTT; CDR3aa: CASTKGDSPLHF
v_gene: TRBV4-1; d_gene: -; j_gene: TRBJ1-1; abundance: few; CDR3nt: TGCGCCAGCAGCCAAGGTAGCGGGGACCAGGGCACTGAAGCTTTCTTT; CDR3aa: CASSQGSGDQGTEAFF
v_gene: TRBV7-9; d_gene: -; j_gene: TRBJ1-6; abundance: -; CDR3nt: TGTGCCAGCAGCTCCCCTTCCGGGAATTCACCCCTCCACTTT; CDR3aa: CASSSPSGNSPLHF
v_gene: TRBV2; d_gene: -; j_gene: TRBJ1-6; abundance: -; CDR3nt: TGTGCCAGCAGTGAGGACACGGCCAATTCACCCCTCCACTTT; CDR3aa: CASSEDTANSPLHF
v_gene: TRBV12-3/TRBV12-4; d_gene: -; j_gene: TRBJ1-2; abundance: -; CDR3nt: TGTGCCAGCAGTTTGGAAACCTGGGAAGGCTACACCTTC; CDR3aa: CASSLETWEGYTF
v_gene: TRBV28; d_gene: -; j_gene: TRBJ1-5; abundance: few; CDR3nt: TGTGCCAGCAGTTTTGTCCGGAATCAGCCCCAGCATTTT; CDR3aa: CASSFVRNQPQHF
v_gene: TRBV12-3/TRBV12-4; d_gene: -; j_gene: TRBJ2-4; abundance: few; CDR3nt: TGTGCCAGCAGTGTAGGGCAGGTAGCAAACATTCAGTACTTC; CDR3aa: CASSVGQVANIQYF
v_gene: TRBV7-9; d_gene: -; j_gene: TRBJ2-5; abundance: -; CDR3nt: TGTGGCAGCAGCCCCGGAGAGACCCAGTACTTC; CDR3aa: CGSSPGETQYF
v_gene: TRBV12-3/TRBV12-4; d_gene: -; j_gene: TRBJ2-2; abundance: -; CDR3nt: TGTGCCAGCAGGCCTCTCGGGGGGAACACCGGGGAGCTGTTTTTT; CDR3aa: CASRPLGGNTGELFF
v_gene: TRBV10-2; d_gene: -; j_gene: TRBJ1-5; abundance: -; CDR3nt: TGCGCCAGCAGTGGCCAGTGGGATCAGCCCCAGCATTTT; CDR3aa: CASSGQWDQPQHF
v_gene: TRBV4-2; d_gene: -; j_gene: TRBJ2-1; abundance: -; CDR3nt: TGTGCCAGCAATCGCGCAGAATCCAACAATGAGCAGTTCTTC; CDR3aa: CASNRAESNNEQFF
v_gene: TRBV20-1; d_gene: TRBD2; j_gene: TRBJ2-3; abundance: few; CDR3nt: TGCAGTGCTAGGCCGAGCGGGAGTAGTGGGGATACGCAGTATTTT; CDR3aa: CSARPSGSSGDTQYF
v_gene: TRBV19; d_gene: -; j_gene: TRBJ2-7; abundance: many; CDR3nt: TGTGCCAGTGGTCCCACGACAGAATCCTACGAGCAGTACTTC; CDR3aa: CASGPTTESYEQYF
v_gene: TRBV6-1; d_gene: -; j_gene: TRBJ1-2; abundance: many; CDR3nt: TGTGCCAGCAGCTCAGGGGTAGGAGGCTACACCTTC; CDR3aa: CASSSGVGGYTF
v_gene: TRBV2; d_gene: -; j_gene: TRBJ2-4; abundance: many; CDR3nt: TGTGCCAGCAGTGAACAGGGATCGAAAAACATTCAGTACTTC; CDR3aa: CASSEQGSKNIQYF
v_gene: TRBV28; d_gene: TRBD1; j_gene: TRBJ1-2; abundance: many; CDR3nt: TGTGCCAGCAGTGACAGGGTCTTATATGGCTACACCTTC; CDR3aa: CASSDRVLYGYTF
v_gene: TRBV24-1; d_gene: -; j_gene: TRBJ1-4; abundance: -; CDR3nt: TGTGCCACCCTTTCGTTTCGAAAACTGTTTTTT; CDR3aa: CATLSFRKLFF
v_gene: TRBV24-1; d_gene: TRBD1; j_gene: TRBJ2-5; abundance: many; CDR3nt: TGTGCCACCAGCGCCCCCGAGGACAGGGGGAAAGAGACCCAGTACTTC; CDR3aa: CATSAPEDRGKETQYF
v_gene: TRBV2; d_gene: -; j_gene: TRBJ1-2; abundance: many; CDR3nt: TGTGCCAGCACCCTATGGGGGGTGGACTATGGCTACACCTTC; CDR3aa: CASTLWGVDYGYTF
v_gene: TRBV5-1; d_gene: TRBD2; j_gene: TRBJ2-3; abundance: many; CDR3nt: TGCGCCAGCACCGAGCGGGAAGGTGAAGATACGCAGTATTTT; CDR3aa: CASTEREGEDTQYF
v_gene: TRBV4-2; d_gene: -; j_gene: TRBJ2-3; abundance: many; CDR3nt: TGTGCCAGCAGCCACGTCGCTGTCAATACGCAGTATTTT; CDR3aa: CASSHVAVNTQYF
v_gene: TRBV20-1; d_gene: TRBD1; j_gene: TRBJ1-2; abundance: many; CDR3nt: TGCAGTGCTCCGGGACAGGGTATTGGCTACACCTTC; CDR3aa: CSAPGQGIGYTF
v_gene: TRBV5-4; d_gene: TRBD2; j_gene: TRBJ2-1; abundance: many; CDR3nt: TGTGCCAGCAGCTTTAGCGGGGTCGCCTCCTACAATGAGCAGTTCTTC; CDR3aa: CASSFSGVASYNEQFF
v_gene: TRBV2; d_gene: TRBD1; j_gene: TRBJ2-1; abundance: many; CDR3nt: TGTGCCAGCAGTAACCGGGACAGGGTGTACAATGAGCAGTTCTTC; CDR3aa: CASSNRDRVYNEQFF
v_gene: TRBV11-2; d_gene: TRBD2; j_gene: TRBJ2-5; abundance: many; CDR3nt: TGTGCCAGCAGGTTACTAGCGGGAGGAGAGACCCAGTACTTC; CDR3aa: CASRLLAGGETQYF
v_gene: TRBV29-1; d_gene: TRBD1; j_gene: TRBJ1-1; abundance: -; CDR3nt: TGCAGCGTTGCGACAGGGGTGGGCACTGAAGCTTTCTTT; CDR3aa: CSVATGVGTEAFF
v_gene: TRBV18; d_gene: -; j_gene: TRBJ2-5; abundance: many; CDR3nt: TGTGCCAGCTCACCCACAGACAGCCAAGAGACCCAGTACTTC; CDR3aa: CASSPTDSQETQYF
v_gene: TRBV7-6; d_gene: -; j_gene: TRBJ1-5; abundance: many; CDR3nt: TGTGCCAGCAGCTTACGCTTGGGCAATCAGCCCCAGCATTTT; CDR3aa: CASSLRLGNQPQHF
v_gene: TRBV6-2/TRBV6-3; d_gene: TRBD2; j_gene: TRBJ2-5; abundance: few; CDR3nt: TGTGCCAGCAGTGACAGCGGGAGGGAAGAGACCCAGTACTTC; CDR3aa: CASSDSGREETQYF
v_gene: TRBV14; d_gene: -; j_gene: TRBJ1-6; abundance: many; CDR3nt: TGTGCCAGCAGCCGGGACCCAAGATCACCCCTCCACTTT; CDR3aa: CASSRDPRSPLHF
v_gene: TRBV7-9; d_gene: -; j_gene: TRBJ1-2; abundance: many; CDR3nt: TGTGCCAGCAGCTTAGAGGGCGTCTCTCCCTATGGCTACACCTTC; CDR3aa: CASSLEGVSPYGYTF
v_gene: TRBV5-5; d_gene: TRBD2; j_gene: TRBJ2-7; abundance: -; CDR3nt: TGTGCCAGCAGCTCCGAAGCACTAGCGGGAGTCTACGAGCAGTACTTC; CDR3aa: CASSSEALAGVYEQYF
v_gene: TRBV20-1; d_gene: TRBD1; j_gene: TRBJ1-2; abundance: -; CDR3nt: TGCAGTGCTAGAGCCGCCCCAGGGGGGCATGGCTACACCTTC; CDR3aa: CSARAAPGGHGYTF
v_gene: TRBV6-1; d_gene: -; j_gene: TRBJ1-5; abundance: few; CDR3nt: TGTGCCACCTCTCAGGGTTCCCTTAATCAGCCCCAGCATTTT; CDR3aa: CATSQGSLNQPQHF